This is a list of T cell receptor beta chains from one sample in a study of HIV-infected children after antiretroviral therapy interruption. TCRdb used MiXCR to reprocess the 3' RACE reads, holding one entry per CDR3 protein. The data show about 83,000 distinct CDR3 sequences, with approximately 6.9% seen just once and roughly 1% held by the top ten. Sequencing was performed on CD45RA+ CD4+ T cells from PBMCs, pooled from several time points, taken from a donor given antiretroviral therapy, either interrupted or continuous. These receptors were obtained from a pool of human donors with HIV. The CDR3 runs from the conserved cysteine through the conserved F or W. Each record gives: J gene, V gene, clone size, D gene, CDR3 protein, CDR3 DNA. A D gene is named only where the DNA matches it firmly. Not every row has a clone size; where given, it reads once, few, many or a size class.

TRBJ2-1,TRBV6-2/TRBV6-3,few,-,CASSYKDFYNEQFF,TGTGCCAGCAGTTATAAAGATTTCTACAATGAGCAGTTCTTC
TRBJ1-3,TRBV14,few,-,CASSHLVDTIYF,TGTGCCAGCAGCCATCTCGTGGACACCATATATTTT
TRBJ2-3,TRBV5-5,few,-,CASSPGQGRDTQYF,TGTGCCAGCAGCCCCGGCCAGGGAAGAGATACGCAGTATTTT
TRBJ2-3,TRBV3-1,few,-,CASSQEGGVNTDTQYF,TGTGCCAGCAGCCAAGAGGGGGGAGTTAACACAGATACGCAGTATTTT
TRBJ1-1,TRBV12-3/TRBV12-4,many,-,CASSRQVPLNTEAFF,TGTGCCAGCAGTCGCCAAGTCCCCCTGAACACTGAAGCTTTCTTT
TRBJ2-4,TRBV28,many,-,CASSQKNIQYF,TGTGCCAGCAGCCAAAAAAACATTCAGTACTTC
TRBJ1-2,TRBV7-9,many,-,CASVVGQGNYGYTF,TGTGCCAGCGTGGTGGGCCAGGGGAACTATGGCTACACCTTC
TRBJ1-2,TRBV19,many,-,CASSTISGRSQSGYTF,TGTGCCAGTAGTACGATATCGGGACGGAGCCAAAGTGGCTACACCTTC
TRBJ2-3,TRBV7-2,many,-,CASSFRRSDTQYF,TGTGCCAGCAGCTTTAGGAGGTCGGATACGCAGTATTTT
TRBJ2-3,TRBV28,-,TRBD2,CASSLPGGSKYTQYF,TGTGCCAGCAGTTTACCCGGGGGGTCCAAGTATACGCAGTATTTT
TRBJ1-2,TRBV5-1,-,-,CASSFGSNYGYTF,TGCGCCAGCAGCTTTGGCAGCAACTATGGCTACACCTTC
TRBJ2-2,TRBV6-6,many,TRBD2,CASSYLAGGTGELFF,TGTGCCAGCAGTTACCTAGCGGGGGGGACCGGGGAGCTGTTTTTT